This T cell receptor (beta chain) was identified during a study of tumor and adjacent non-tumor tissue in lung cancer. Findings of the study overall: Shorter survival was associated with higher TCR diversity in tumors. Top 100 clones took a larger repertoire share in normal lung.

Trimming stripped 2 bases from V and 7 bases from J, with 12 bases between. The CDR3 runs 13 residues. Looked up from germline, CDR1 is SGHDT and CDR2 is YYEEEE. This sample's RNA came from whole unsorted tissue. This clonotype was found once. Antigen specificity is unknown. A single base separates this from a much larger clone, so it may be a read error. The conserved phenylalanine or tryptophan is not found at the CDR3 terminus, so this likely reflects a read error. The library came from three nested PCR rounds adapted from ARM-PCR protocols. TCRdb used MiXCR to reprocess the multiplex PCR reads, holding one entry per CDR3 protein. In the table there are about 85,000 distinct CDR3 sequences, around 57% of which are singletons.

The clonotype comes from a man in his 70s with non-small cell lung cancer. Specimen: lung tumor tissue. This sequence joins TRBV5-6 and TRBJ1-1; D possibly corresponds to TRBD1 (6 bases). CDR3 sequence reads: CASSFIEQGEAFY. The CDR3 DNA reads as TGTGCCAGCAGCTTTATTGAACAGGGTGAAGCTTTCTAT.